This T cell receptor beta chain was identified during a study of T cell changes during pregnancy in multiple sclerosis. Assay: immunoSEQ multiplex PCR; the TCRdb copy retains only in-frame clones and omits some. The sample carries around 30,000 clones, around nine tenths recorded once. This CDR3 is 14 amino acids long. CDR1 is LGHNA and CDR2 is YSLEER in the germline V gene. V lost 11 bases to trimming and J lost 7 bases; unmatched junction nucleotides: 13. The chain links TRBV4-3 to TRBJ2-1; 8 positions agree with TRBD2. Sequences were derived from CD8+ T cells from peripheral blood mononuclear cells, sampled before pregnancy. The TCR was taken from a female donor with multiple sclerosis, enrolled in a pregnancy study. The CDR3 DNA is TGCGCCTCTGGTGAAGCGGGAGAGATAAATGAGCAGTTCTTC. Amino acid sequence: CASGEAGEINEQFF.